This TCR beta chain was sequenced for a study of cytomegalovirus exposure and HLA in healthy donors. Study observations and caveats: Rare TCR sequences dominated, though some public TCRs recurred in many donors.

Libraries were prepared by immunoSEQ multiplex PCR; TCRdb keeps only in-frame clonotypes and omits some of them. The table records approximately 160,000 clones, roughly 90% of them present only once. In regard to this clone: What it binds is not known.

The CDR3 length is 16 residues. J was trimmed by 1 base and V by 0 bases; bases with no gene match: 2. Germline V lookup: CDR1 SGDLS, CDR2 YYNGEE. The specimen sequenced was PBMCs. This clonotype was sampled from a woman aged 25 to 39 in good health and CMV-seronegative. The J gene is TRBJ2-5, the V gene TRBV9; 11 bases fit TRBD1. The CDR3 DNA sequence: TGTGCCAGCAGCGTAGGAGGGACAGGGGGCCAAGAGACCCAGTACTTC. It translates to CASSVGGTGGQETQYF.